This T cell receptor (beta chain) was captured by sequencing in a study of CD8 T cells in ankylosing spondylitis. Points from the study as a whole: Matched synovial fluid from ankylosing spondylitis patients was reported to be enriched for disease-linked clones. The authors found the disease-linked clones to be CD8+ and relatively rare in peripheral blood. It appeared that ankylosing spondylitis blood was characterized by a TCR beta motif of several highly homologous variants.

This clonotype has just a few counts. What it binds is not known. One entry per CDR3 protein results from TCRdb running MiXCR on the 5' RACE reads. The data show under 950,000 distinct CDR3 sequences, with under 20% seen just once and 15% to 20% held by the top ten. The receptor's source is a male donor with ankylosing spondylitis. The specimen sequenced was blood, either unsorted or a sorted T cell fraction (not recorded which).

The CDR3 loop is CASSTTTGARDTQYF. CDR3 nucleotides: TGTGCCAGCTCAACGACGACAGGGGCAAGAGATACGCAGTATTTT. J is TRBJ2-3 and V is TRBV18, with 8 nucleotides matching TRBD1. From germline, CDR1 is KGHSH and CDR2 LQKENI. V shed 5 bases and J 5 bases; nucleotides not matched to a gene: 9. The CDR3 extends over 15 amino acids.